The 27 T cell receptor beta chains in this list originate from one sample, sequenced in a study of blood T cell repertoires in COVID-19. The method was immunoSEQ multiplex PCR; TCRdb's version includes in-frame clones alone and lacks a portion of them. The table includes 350,000 to 450,000 clones, 65% to 90% detected once. Sequenced sample: peripheral blood. The receptors derive from an older woman with COVID-19, enrolled during active disease.

About this clone itself: This same CDR3 is encoded by further DNA sequences in the sample. The chain couples TRBV27 to TRBJ1-1; no definite D call. CDR1 is MNHEY and CDR2 is SMNVEV in the germline V gene (reference sequence). This CDR3 region has 13 residues. Trimming shortened V by 2 bases and J by 1 base, and 5 bases separated the two germline ends. CDR3 loop: CASSLTGNTEAFF. DNA for the CDR3: TGTGCCAGCAGTTTAACCGGGAACACTGAAGCTTTCTTT.

The V call is TRBV7-9, the J call TRBJ1-1; weak D call: TRBD1 (6 bases). The CDR3 is 15 amino acids. Trimming took 5 bases from V and 4 from J, leaving 17 bases between them. Germline V gene lookup returns CDR1 SEHNR and CDR2 FQNEAQ (reference sequence). DNA of the CDR3: TGTGCCAGCAGCCCTCCGTCAGGGGCCGGCACTGAAGCTTTCTTT. This translates into CASSPPSGAGTEAFF.

The genes are TRBV25-1 and TRBJ1-2, with D possibly TRBD1 on 6 matching bases. This CDR3 has 14 amino acids. Germline loops: CDR1 MGHDK, CDR2 SYGVNS. The V end lost 2 bases, the J end lost 4 bases, and 11 bases lay between the germline ends. CDR3 nucleotides: TGTGCCAGCAGTGAAGGGGGCAGGGTCTATGGCTACACCTTC. This encodes CASSEGGRVYGYTF.

The chain employs TRBV14 and TRBJ1-2, with a possible D match to TRBD1 (5 bases). CDR3 length: 13 residues. The germline V gene has CDR1 SGHDN and CDR2 FVKESK. V lost 6 bases and J lost 8, with 16 bases in between. The CDR3 coding sequence is TGTGCCAGCAGTCCTGGAGGGGCCTTCGGCTACACCTTC. Translated, it gives CASSPGGAFGYTF. Supplemented by reference TRBV14 and TRBJ1-2, the full variable domain reads EAGVTQFPSHSVIEKGQTVTLRCDPISGHDNLYWYRRVMGKEIKFLLHFVKESKQDESGMPNNRFLAERTGGTYSTLKVQPAELEDSGVYFCASSPGGAFGYTFGSGTRLTVV.

The J gene is TRBJ2-7, the V gene TRBV6-5, with D maybe TRBD2 (6 bases). CDR3 size: 14 residues. V lost 11 bases and J 0 bases, leaving 17 bases between the germline ends. Germline V gene data show CDR1 as MNHEY and CDR2 as SVGAGI. The CDR3 protein is CASGEDIRSYEQYF. The CDR3, as DNA: TGTGCCTCCGGGGAGGATATTCGCTCCTACGAGCAGTACTTC.

This sequence joins TRBV9 and TRBJ2-7; TRBD1 might be the D (6 bases). V shed 0 bases and J shed 7 bases, with 8 bases lying between them. The CDR3 runs 12 residues. Germline loops: CDR1 SGDLS, CDR2 YYNGEE. In nucleotides, the CDR3 is TGTGCCAGCAGCGTAGTAGGGGGAGAGCAGTACTTC. It codes for CASSVVGGEQYF.

CDR3 sequence reads: CASTQTVNQPQHF. For the CDR3, the DNA is TGTGCCAGTACCCAGACAGTAAATCAGCCCCAGCATTTT. The rearrangement links TRBV19 to TRBJ1-5, with D perhaps matching TRBD1 (5 bases). CDR1 and CDR2 (germline): LNHDA, SQIVND (reference sequence). The CDR3 sequence is 13 residues long. The V end lost 7 bases, the J end lost 4 bases, and 11 bases lay between the germline ends.

This clone was recorded once. The junction differs from germline at one of its ends, possibly a read error. V is TRBV9 and J is TRBJ2-5; 12 nucleotides match TRBD2. The CDR3 runs 17 residues. Germline loops: CDR1 SGDLS, CDR2 YYNGEE. The CDR3: CASSARLAGASQGTQYF. For the CDR3, the DNA is TGTGCCAGCAGCGCCCGACTAGCGGGGGCCTCACAAGGGACCCAGTACTTC.

The rearrangement uses TRBV5-1 and TRBJ1-6; no firm D call. Germline CDR1 reads SGHRS; CDR2 reads YFSETQ. Trimming left V 0 bases short and J 0 bases short, with 10 bases between. The CDR3 length is 17 residues. The CDR3 sequence is CASSLGGVSSYNSPLHF. The CDR3 nucleotides read TGCGCCAGCAGCTTGGGAGGCGTAAGCTCCTATAATTCACCCCTCCACTTT. The entire variable domain, with the rest obtained from reference TRBV5-1 and TRBJ1-6, is as follows: KAGVTQTPRYLIKTRGQQVTLSCSPISGHRSVSWYQQTPGQGLQFLFEYFSETQRNKGNFPGRFSGRQFSNSRSEMNVSTLELGDSALYLCASSLGGVSSYNSPLHFGNGTRLTVT.

The rearrangement joins TRBV2 to TRBJ2-3; TRBD2 matches 9 bases. The V gene end was trimmed by 4 bases and the J gene end by 3 bases; junction bases not matched to a gene: 5. CDR1 and CDR2 from the germline V gene are SNHLY and FYNNEI. CDR3 length: 15 residues. The CDR3 DNA reads as TGTGCCAGCAGTGTAGGGGGACTAGCAACAGATACGCAGTATTTT. This encodes CASSVGGLATDTQYF. Full variable domain (missing parts from reference TRBV2 and TRBJ2-3): EPEVTQTPSHQVTQMGQEVILRCVPISNHLYFYWYRQILGQKVEFLVSFYNNEISEKSEIFDDQFSVERPDGSNFTLKIRSTKLEDSAMYFCASSVGGLATDTQYFGPGTRLTVL.

The CDR3 DNA is TGTGCCAGCAGTCTCCGCCCCGGAGGAGGGACTGAAGCTTTCTTT. Residues: CASSLRPGGGTEAFF. This chain joins TRBV27 and TRBJ1-1; no definite D call. The CDR3 is made up of 15 amino acids. V lost 5 bases and J lost 5, with 18 bases in between. Germline V gene sequence: CDR1 MNHEY, CDR2 SMNVEV (reference sequence).

The V gene is TRBV6-2 or TRBV6-3, the J gene TRBJ1-4, with a possible D match to TRBD1 (5 bases). This CDR3 spans 14 amino acids. Per germline, CDR1 MNHEY and CDR2 SVGEGT. V lost 2 bases, J lost 4 bases, and 8 bases lay in between. The CDR3, as DNA: TGTGCCAGCAGTTACGCCGACAGTAATGAAAAACTGTTTTTT. As protein: CASSYADSNEKLFF.

This clone has just one count. This chain links TRBV4-2 with TRBJ1-1, with D possibly TRBD1 on 6 matching bases. Trimming cost V 6 bases and J 1 base, with 9 bases left between them. Germline-derived CDR1 and CDR2 are LGHNA and YNFKEQ. The CDR3 has 13 amino acids. The CDR3: CASRIQGNTEAFF. CDR3 bases: TGTGCCAGCAGGATACAGGGGAACACTGAAGCTTTCTTT.

V gene TRBV9 combines with J gene TRBJ2-1; 14 bases fit TRBD2. This CDR3 has 17 residues. Trimming cost V 4 bases and J 1 base; bases outside gene matches: 4. The germline CDR1 and CDR2 sequences are SGDLS and YYNGEE. The CDR3 DNA reads TGTGCCAGCAGCACCCGACTAGCGGGGGGGTCCTACAATGAGCAGTTCTTC. Translation gives CASSTRLAGGSYNEQFF.

This chain joins TRBV3-1 (or the pseudogene TRBV3-2) and TRBJ2-5; 8 positions agree with TRBD2. Trimming cost V 1 base and J 2 bases; bases outside gene matches: 12. The CDR3 extends over 18 amino acids. The V gene's germline CDR1 is LGHDT and CDR2 YNNKEL (reference sequence). CDR3 bases: TGTGCCAGCAGCCAAGTCCTTAGCGGGCGGGGGGTACAAGAGACCCAGTACTTC. Protein product: CASSQVLSGRGVQETQYF.

V gene TRBV6-5 combines with J gene TRBJ2-7; 10 bases align to TRBD1. The J segment lost 5 bases and the V segment lost 7 bases, leaving 11 bases of the junction unmatched. CDR3 length equals 15 residues. CDR1 MNHEY and CDR2 SVGAGI come from the germline V gene. CDR3 sequence reads: CASNPWTGGSNEQYF. The CDR3 DNA sequence: TGTGCCAGCAACCCATGGACAGGGGGGAGTAACGAGCAGTACTTC.

The chain is built from TRBV6-5 and TRBJ1-2; TRBD1 matches 7 bases. The trim removed 3 bases at V and 5 bases at J, leaving 3 bases unmatched. The V gene's germline CDR1 is MNHEY and CDR2 SVGAGI. The CDR3 has 13 amino acids. In nucleotides, the CDR3 is TGTGCCAGCAGTTATACAGGGGAGTATGGCTACACCTTC. Translation: CASSYTGEYGYTF.

The chain recombines TRBV18 with TRBJ1-5; D might be TRBD1 (5 bases). The germline V gene encodes CDR1 KGHSH and CDR2 LQKENI. V dropped 4 bases and J dropped 3 bases, with 7 bases sitting between them. The CDR3 has 13 amino acids. The CDR3 DNA sequence: TGTGCCAGCTCACAAGGGGACAATCAGCCCCAGCATTTT. Protein product: CASSQGDNQPQHF.

V is TRBV12-3 or TRBV12-4 and J is TRBJ1-2, with D perhaps matching TRBD1 (5 bases). V shed 6 bases and J shed 8 bases, with 16 bases lying between them. There are 13 residues in the CDR3. The CDR3 reads CASSLGQDGGYTF. The DNA of the CDR3 is TGTGCCAGCAGCTTGGGGCAGGATGGCGGCTACACCTTC.

The rearrangement uses TRBV5-1 and TRBJ1-4, with 7 bases that match TRBD1. This CDR3 spans 14 amino acids. The germline gives CDR1 SGHRS, CDR2 YFSETQ. The junction had 5 bases not matched to a gene; V was cut back by 4 bases and J by 5 bases. The DNA for the CDR3 is TGCGCCAGCAGCCCCGGGACAGTAAATGAAAAACTGTTTTTT. Its translation: CASSPGTVNEKLFF.

This chain connects TRBV7-9 to TRBJ1-2; 11 nucleotides line up with TRBD1. CDR1 is SEHNR and CDR2 is FQNEAQ in the germline V gene (reference sequence). This CDR3 spans 16 amino acids. V gave up 6 bases and J gave up 3 bases; unmatched junction bases: 9. The CDR3: CASSPGQGAPYYGYTF. Written as DNA, the CDR3 is TGTGCCAGCAGTCCTGGACAGGGGGCCCCATACTATGGCTACACCTTC.

For this clone: At the DNA level, this CDR3 is encoded by other sequences in the same sample as well. V is TRBV19 and J is TRBJ1-5; possible D gene TRBD1, 6 bases. Per germline, CDR1 LNHDA and CDR2 SQIVND (reference sequence). V was clipped by 2 bases and J by 4 bases, with 9 bases between them. CDR3 size: 14 residues. CDR3 region: CASSIKGGNQPQHF. CDR3 nucleotide sequence: TGTGCCAGTAGTATAAAGGGGGGGAATCAGCCCCAGCATTTT. The full variable domain, with the rest looked up from reference TRBV19 and TRBJ1-5, is DGGITQSPKYLFRKEGQNVTLSCEQNLNHDAMYWYRQDPGQGLRLIYYSQIVNDFQKGDIAEGYSVSREKKESFPLTVTSAQKNPTAFYLCASSIKGGNQPQHFGDGTRLSIL.

The genes are TRBV4-1 and TRBJ2-3, with a possible D match to TRBD1 (6 bases). The CDR3 runs 14 residues. Trimming removed 5 bases from V and 0 bases from J, with 9 bases in between. Germline V gene lookup returns CDR1 MGHRA and CDR2 YSYEKL. The CDR3 nucleotides read TGCGCCAGCAGCAAAGGACAGAGCACAGATACGCAGTATTTT. Amino acids: CASSKGQSTDTQYF.

The chain joins TRBV7-9 to TRBJ1-2, with D perhaps TRBD1 (6 bases). V lost 2 bases, J lost 4 bases, and 11 bases lay in between. The CDR3 runs to 14 residues. CDR1 SEHNR and CDR2 FQNEAQ come from the germline V gene (reference sequence). CDR3 DNA sequence: TGTGCCAGCAGCTTACTACAGGGTTCCTATGGCTACACCTTC. It specifies CASSLLQGSYGYTF.

This clone turned up a few times. V and J are TRBV6-2 or TRBV6-3 and TRBJ2-2, with 10 bases matching TRBD2. The CDR3 loop spans 16 amino acids. The germline gives CDR1 MNHEY, CDR2 SVGEGT. V lost 5 bases and J lost 3; bases outside the gene matches: 6. The CDR3 is CASSTSGGADTGELFF. As DNA, the CDR3 is TGTGCCAGCAGTACGAGCGGGGGGGCGGACACCGGGGAGCTGTTTTTT.

This clone was counted only a few times. The chain recombines TRBV5-1 with TRBJ2-5; TRBD1 matches at 8 bases. Germline CDR1 reads SGHRS; CDR2 reads YFSETQ. This CDR3 has 15 amino acids. The V and J ends lost 2 bases and 0 bases, in that order; junction bases with no gene match: 3. The CDR3: CASSFLTGDQETQYF. The CDR3 region has the DNA TGCGCCAGCAGCTTTCTGACAGGGGACCAAGAGACCCAGTACTTC. Using reference TRBV5-1 and TRBJ2-5 for the parts outside the CDR3, the full variable domain is KAGVTQTPRYLIKTRGQQVTLSCSPISGHRSVSWYQQTPGQGLQFLFEYFSETQRNKGNFPGRFSGRQFSNSRSEMNVSTLELGDSALYLCASSFLTGDQETQYFGPGTRLLVL.

V gene TRBV30 combines with J gene TRBJ1-5, with TRBD1 identical over 8 bases. Trimming removed 1 base from V and 8 bases from J; junction bases left unmatched: 7. The CDR3 has 14 amino acids. Germline CDR1 and CDR2: GTSNPN and SVGIG (reference sequence). Written as DNA, the CDR3 is TGTGCCTGGAGTGCAAACAGGGGGAGGGAGCCCCAGCATTTT. It translates to CAWSANRGREPQHF. Full variable domain (remainder filled in from reference TRBV30 and TRBJ1-5): SQTIHQWPATLVQPVGSPLSLECTVEGTSNPNLYWYRQAAGRGLQLLFYSVGIGQISSEVPQNLSASRPQDRQFILSSKKLLLSDSGFYLCAWSANRGREPQHFGDGTRLSIL.